This TCR beta chain was documented in a study of cytomegalovirus exposure and HLA in healthy donors. The study, taken as a whole, reports: A later analysis found TCR association rates differed by HLA locus, highest for DRB1 and lowest for HLA-C.

PCR employed 60 Vbeta and 13 Jbeta primers. Here immunoSEQ multiplex PCR was the method, and the copy in TCRdb shows in-frame clones only, minus some. Of 150,000 to 200,000 clones listed, around 80% are singletons. Of note for this clone: Its specificity is not known.

This receptor was identified in a girl under 18 in good health and CMV-seropositive. Sequencing was performed on PBMCs.

CDR3: CASTETPTSGGIADTQYF. CDR3 DNA sequence: TGTGCCAGCACCGAAACCCCTACTAGCGGGGGGATCGCAGATACGCAGTATTTT. V gene TRBV2 combines with J gene TRBJ2-3, with 12 bases fitting TRBD2. Germline V gene lookup returns CDR1 SNHLY and CDR2 FYNNEI. V gave up 7 bases and J gave up 4 bases; unmatched junction bases: 15. This CDR3 region has 18 residues.